These T cell receptor beta chains were read from a single sample in a study of shared clonotypes between healthy human individuals. The protocol was immunoSEQ multiplex PCR, while the TCRdb copy is restricted to in-frame clones and leaves out a portion. There are hundreds of thousands of clones in the sample; around 77% occur only once, and about 11% lies in the top ten. Sequenced sample: PBMCs. These receptors were obtained from a woman in her thirties or forties in good health. Some clones in this sample may be carry-over from other donors' samples. Both conserved end residues are part of each CDR3. D genes are given only for firm matches. Not every row has a clone size; where given, it reads once, few, many or a size class.

J gene,V gene,clone size,D gene,CDR3 DNA,CDR3 protein
TRBJ2-7,TRBV7-9,-,-,TGTGCCAGCAGCTTAGCGGTTGGCAGAACAGACGAGCAGTACTTC,CASSLAVGRTDEQYF
TRBJ2-7,TRBV10-3,-,TRBD1,TGTGCCAGCCGGGACAGGCTAACCTACGAGCAGTACTTC,CASRDRLTYEQYF
TRBJ2-5,TRBV9,once,TRBD2,TGTGCCAGCAGCGTAAGGGGAGGACTAGCGGGACAAGAGACCCAGTACTTC,CASSVRGGLAGQETQYF
TRBJ2-2,TRBV10-2,-,TRBD2,TGCGCCAGCAGTCCACTAGCGGTGACCGGGGAGCTGTTTTTT,CASSPLAVTGELFF
TRBJ2-1,TRBV11-2,-,TRBD2,TGTGCCAGCAGCTGGAGACTAGCCGGTGAGCAGTTCTTC,CASSWRLAGEQFF
TRBJ1-4,TRBV6-5,few,TRBD1,TGTGCCAGCAGGGGACAGGGGGCAACTAATGAAAAACTGTTTTTT,CASRGQGATNEKLFF
TRBJ2-7,TRBV27,-,-,TGTGCCAGCAGTTTAAGGACAGTCATGTTGGAGCAGTACTTC,CASSLRTVMLEQYF
TRBJ2-3,TRBV6-6,-,-,TGTGCCAGCAGTGACCCCAGGCGGAACACAGATACGCAGTATTTT,CASSDPRRNTDTQYF
TRBJ2-2,TRBV5-6,-,TRBD1,TGTGCCAGCAGCTTCGGGACAGGAGGATACGGGGAGCTGTTTTTT,CASSFGTGGYGELFF
TRBJ1-1,TRBV5-1,few,TRBD1,TGCGCCAGCAGCCGGGACAGGAACACTGAAGCTTTCTTT,CASSRDRNTEAFF
TRBJ1-3,TRBV6-6,-,-,TGTGCCAGCAGTTACTCCAGTACCTCTGGAAACACCATATATTTT,CASSYSSTSGNTIYF
TRBJ2-1,TRBV11-2,-,TRBD2,TGTGCCAGCAGCTTACATAGCGGGAGGGTTGACAATGAGCAGTTCTTC,CASSLHSGRVDNEQFF
TRBJ1-4,TRBV18,-,-,TGTGCCAGCTCACCACTACTACAGAGTGAAAAACTGTTTTTT,CASSPLLQSEKLFF
TRBJ1-1,TRBV27,-,-,TGTGCCAGCAGTTCCAGACAGCTAATGAACACTGAAGCTTTCTTT,CASSSRQLMNTEAFF
TRBJ2-5,TRBV7-9,-,-,TGTGCCAGCCAGGCTCAAGAGACCCAGTACTTC,CASQAQETQYF
TRBJ2-3,TRBV9,-,TRBD2,TGTGCCAGCAGCTCCCCGACTAGCACCCGCACAGATACGCAGTATTTT,CASSSPTSTRTDTQYF
TRBJ2-5,TRBV30,-,-,TGTGCCTGGAGTGTAAACCAAGAGACCCAGTACTTC,CAWSVNQETQYF
TRBJ2-7,TRBV25-1,many,-,TGTGCCAGCAGTGTTGAGGGGGAGACAGCGAGCTCCTACGAGCAGTACTTC,CASSVEGETASSYEQYF
TRBJ2-7,TRBV27,-,-,TGTGCCAGCAGTTTCAACAGGGTCGGAACCGAGCAGTACTTC,CASSFNRVGTEQYF
TRBJ2-1,TRBV4-3,-,TRBD2,TGCGCCAGCAGCCAAGTCTTCGGACTAGCCCTCGGCAATGAGCAGTTCTTC,CASSQVFGLALGNEQFF
TRBJ2-2,TRBV6-4,few,-,TGTGCCAGCAGTGACAAAGCTAGAGCGAACACCGGGGAGCTGTTTTTT,CASSDKARANTGELFF
TRBJ2-7,TRBV7-2,once,TRBD2,TGTGCCAGCAGGGATCTAGCGGGGAGGGGACCCTACGAGCAGTACTTC,CASRDLAGRGPYEQYF
TRBJ2-1,TRBV2,-,TRBD2,TGTGCCAGCATCTGGGGGAAGCAAAGACTAGCGGGAGGGCCCGGGTACAATGAGCAGTTCTTC,CASIWGKQRLAGGPGYNEQFF
TRBJ2-1,TRBV19,-,-,TGTGCCAGTAGCCCAGGACAACGGGCCGGCAATGAGCAGTTCTTC,CASSPGQRAGNEQFF
TRBJ2-7,TRBV6-1,-,TRBD1,TGTGCCAGCAACGACAGGGGGCCCACCTACGAGCAGTACTTC,CASNDRGPTYEQYF
TRBJ1-5,TRBV19,-,-,TGTGCCAGTGAGATAGCGGGAAATCAGCCCCAGCATTTT,CASEIAGNQPQHF
TRBJ2-7,TRBV10-3,-,-,TGTGCCATCAGTGACCGGGGTACCAATGAGCAGTACTTC,CAISDRGTNEQYF
TRBJ2-1,TRBV9,-,TRBD2,TGTGCCAGCAGCCCGAAGGAGGTAGCGGGAGTCGGGGCCTCCTACAATGAGCAGTTCTTC,CASSPKEVAGVGASYNEQFF
TRBJ1-4,TRBV4-2,-,-,TGTGCCAGCAGCCAAGATAGACAAAGAAATGAAAAACTGTTTTTT,CASSQDRQRNEKLFF
TRBJ2-3,TRBV18,once,-,TGTGCCAGCTCATCGCAGGGAACAGATACGCAGTATTTT,CASSSQGTDTQYF
TRBJ2-3,TRBV7-2,few,TRBD2,TGTGCCAGCAGCTCTCACTTCGCTAGCGGGAGTCGTAATACGCAGTATTTT,CASSSHFASGSRNTQYF
TRBJ2-3,TRBV7-3,-,-,TGTGCCAGCAGCTTAAGTCCCCCCGGGGGCTGGGGCACAGATACGCAGTATTTT,CASSLSPPGGWGTDTQYF
TRBJ2-1,TRBV7-2,-,-,TGTGCCAGCAGCTCGGACCCAGGATCGAAAAATGAGCAGTTCTTC,CASSSDPGSKNEQFF
TRBJ2-3,TRBV9,-,-,TGTGCCAGCAGCGTAGGGACTGCCTCAGATACGCAGTATTTT,CASSVGTASDTQYF
TRBJ1-4,TRBV5-1,-,-,TGCGCCAGCAGCTTGGCCGGTGGGCTAATTGCAACTAATGAAAAACTGTTTTTT,CASSLAGGLIATNEKLFF
TRBJ2-4,TRBV15,-,TRBD2,TGTGCCACCAGCAGAGATCCGACTAGCGGGAGTGTAGCCAAAAACATTCAGTACTTC,CATSRDPTSGSVAKNIQYF
TRBJ2-1,TRBV19,few,-,TGTGCCAGTAGTATAATGGGGGAGCAGTTCTTC,CASSIMGEQFF
TRBJ1-1,TRBV9,-,-,TGTGCCAGCAGCGTAAATTACATGAACACTGAAGCTTTCTTT,CASSVNYMNTEAFF
TRBJ2-5,TRBV7-9,-,TRBD2,TGTGCCAGCAGCTTCTCGGGACTAGCGGCCGGGGAGACCCAGTACTTC,CASSFSGLAAGETQYF
TRBJ2-5,TRBV18,-,-,TGTGCCAGCTCACTTCGACACAACCAAGAGACCCAGTACTTC,CASSLRHNQETQYF
TRBJ2-7,TRBV6-1,-,TRBD2,TGTGCCAGCAGTGTCCCCTCGACTAGCGGGAGGGCCAAGTACGAGCAGTACTTC,CASSVPSTSGRAKYEQYF
TRBJ1-1,TRBV28,few,TRBD1,TGTGCCAGCAGGCCGGGACAGGGGAACACTGAAGCTTTCTTT,CASRPGQGNTEAFF
TRBJ1-4,TRBV5-1,-,-,TGCGCCAGCAGCTTGGAGGGGAGAAGAGCAGAAAAACTGTTTTTT,CASSLEGRRAEKLFF
TRBJ2-7,TRBV15,-,TRBD2,TGTGCCACCAGCAGACCCGGGACTAGTGCCAGTGAGCAGTACTTC,CATSRPGTSASEQYF
TRBJ2-1,TRBV5-1,-,TRBD2,TGCGCCAGCAGGGTGGAAGCGGGAGTGGGGAGTGAGCAGTTCTTC,CASRVEAGVGSEQFF
TRBJ2-7,TRBV2,-,-,TGTGCCAGCAGTGAATACGCAGGGGCCTACGAGCAGTACTTC,CASSEYAGAYEQYF
TRBJ2-3,TRBV19,-,-,TGTGCCAGTAGTATTCAGCGGAGCCCCACAGATACGCAGTATTTT,CASSIQRSPTDTQYF
TRBJ2-5,TRBV7-3,-,-,TGTGCCAGCAGCTCTTCTGGAGGGGGAGTCCAGTACTTC,CASSSSGGGVQYF
TRBJ1-2,TRBV13,-,-,TGTGCCAGCAGCTCCCGTGGCTACACCTTC,CASSSRGYTF
TRBJ2-2,TRBV30,-,TRBD2,TGTGCCTGGAGACGGGGGGAGTCCTACACCGGGGAGCTGTTTTTT,CAWRRGESYTGELFF
TRBJ1-1,TRBV6-1,-,-,TGTGCCAGCAGTGTTTTGTGGAGGCCTGAAGCTTTCTTT,CASSVLWRPEAFF
TRBJ2-7,TRBV4-2,few,-,TGTGCCAGCAGCCAAGCCCAGGGAGGTGGATCCTACGAGCAGTACTTC,CASSQAQGGGSYEQYF
TRBJ2-3,TRBV28,-,-,TGTGCCAGCAGTTTACCGCCCGGTAAAGATACGCAGTATTTT,CASSLPPGKDTQYF
TRBJ2-7,TRBV5-1,-,-,TGCGCCAGCAGCTTGGATTACGAGCAGTACTTC,CASSLDYEQYF
TRBJ1-5,TRBV5-4,few,-,TGTGCCAGCAGCTTGGAGGCGGATCAGCCCCAGCATTTT,CASSLEADQPQHF
TRBJ2-3,TRBV19,-,-,TGTGCCAGTAGTATAAATGGTCGGACCACTAGCACAGATACGCAGTATTTT,CASSINGRTTSTDTQYF
TRBJ2-3,TRBV5-1,-,-,TGCGCCAGCAGCTTGGGGGTTTCTAGCCTAAAATCGACAGATACGCAGTATTTT,CASSLGVSSLKSTDTQYF
TRBJ1-2,TRBV19,-,-,TGTGCCAGTAGTATAGGGGCCGGCCCTCTGGGCTACACCTTC,CASSIGAGPLGYTF
TRBJ1-5,TRBV7-9,few,-,TGTGCCAGCAGCTTAGACCCGAGCAATCAGCCCCAGCATTTT,CASSLDPSNQPQHF